One sample yielded the 9 T cell receptor beta chains listed below, sequenced in a study of human T cells and chemical hapten exposure. Using its own MiXCR run on the RACE reads, TCRdb lists one record per CDR3 protein. The sample yields tens of thousands of distinct CDR3 sequences, roughly 10% seen once. As to time point: patch test 2, 6 weeks after DPC sensitization. Treatment here: therapeutic diphenylcyclopropenone sensitization with weekly scalp DPC. The specimen comprised whole blood, sampled in connection with sensitization to the hapten diphenylcyclopropenone (DPC). The receptor source for this set is a woman aged 30 to 39 with alopecia areata. Some clones in this sample may be carry-over from other donors' samples.

V is TRBV5-1 and J is TRBJ1-3; D remains ambiguous. CDR1 and CDR2 (germline): SGHRS, YFSETQ. The ends were cut back, 0 bases at V and 0 bases at J, with 13 bases in the middle. The CDR3 has 17 amino acids. The CDR3 here is CASSLVPPPLSGNTIYF. CDR3 nucleotide sequence: TGCGCCAGCAGCTTGGTCCCGCCGCCTCTCTCTGGAAACACCATATATTTT.

This clonotype was detected only a few times. This chain links TRBV6-1 with TRBJ2-1; 8 nucleotides align to TRBD2. Germline lookup yields CDR1 MNHNS and CDR2 SASEGT. This CDR3 contains 16 residues. V was pared by 2 bases and J by 10 bases, with 13 bases of the junction left unmatched. CDR3 loop: CASSEYTALAGWEQFF. The CDR3 DNA is TGTGCCAGCAGTGAATATACGGCGTTAGCGGGATGGGAGCAGTTCTTC.

Ten or more counts support this clonotype. The chain uses TRBV7-2 and TRBJ2-2, with 11 bases aligning to TRBD1. The CDR3 is 16 amino acids. With V trimmed by 5 bases and J by 4 bases, 6 bases remained unmatched. The germline gives CDR1 SGHTA, CDR2 FQGNSA. The CDR3 loop reads CASSQDRGPGTGELFF. In DNA form, the CDR3 reads TGTGCCAGCAGCCAGGACAGGGGGCCTGGCACCGGGGAGCTGTTTTTT. The full variable domain, in which reference TRBV7-2 and TRBJ2-2 provide the parts outside the CDR3, is GAGVSQSPSNKVTEKGKDVELRCDPISGHTALYWYRQSLGQGLEFLIYFQGNSAPDKSGLPSDRFSAERTGGSVSTLTIQRTQQEDSAVYLCASSQDRGPGTGELFFGEGSRLTVL.

This clonotype was seen ten or more times. V usage is TRBV5-1 and J usage is TRBJ1-4; D gene unclear. The CDR3 runs to 15 residues. Germline assignment: CDR1 SGHRS and CDR2 YFSETQ. With 1 base removed from V and 10 bases from J, the gap between germline ends came to 17 bases. CDR3 in amino acids: CASSLTAAPSGKLFF. The CDR3 DNA follows: TGCGCCAGCAGCTTGACAGCAGCCCCAAGTGGAAAACTGTTTTTT. The full variable domain, in which reference TRBV5-1 and TRBJ1-4 provide the parts outside the CDR3, is KAGVTQTPRYLIKTRGQQVTLSCSPISGHRSVSWYQQTPGQGLQFLFEYFSETQRNKGNFPGRFSGRQFSNSRSEMNVSTLELGDSALYLCASSLTAAPSGKLFFGSGTQLSVL.

This clonotype was detected ten times or more. The V and J genes are TRBV5-1 and TRBJ2-5; 13 bases are a match to TRBD2. The junction had 10 bases not matched to a gene; V was cut back by 2 bases and J by 3 bases. This CDR3 has 18 amino acids. Germline V gene data show CDR1 as SGHRS and CDR2 as YFSETQ. The CDR3 spells CASSFGLAGELGKETQYF. CDR3 in DNA: TGCGCCAGCAGCTTCGGACTAGCGGGAGAACTGGGGAAAGAGACCCAGTACTTC.

This clonotype was detected many times. V gene TRBV21-1 combines with J gene TRBJ1-4. TRBV21-1 is an annotated pseudogene. This CDR3 contains 14 residues. The CDR3 nucleotides read TGTGCCAGCAGAGAAACCTCAACTAATGAAAAACTGTTTTTT. Residues: CASRETSTNEKLFF.

This clonotype was observed many times. The genes are TRBV6-5 and TRBJ1-6, with a tentative D call TRBD1 (5 bases). V was clipped by 2 bases and J by 7 bases, with 18 bases between them. The CDR3 extends over 17 amino acids. The germline V gene has CDR1 MNHEY and CDR2 SVGAGI. The CDR3 spells CASSYPSTGTGNSPLHF. CDR3 in DNA: TGTGCCAGCAGTTACCCGTCCACCGGGACTGGGAATTCACCCCTCCACTTT.

There are many counts of this clonotype. The V call is TRBV18, the J call TRBJ1-5, with a tentative D call TRBD1 (5 bases). Germline lookup yields CDR1 KGHSH and CDR2 LQKENI. This CDR3 is built from 16 residues. The V gene lost 4 bases and the J gene lost 3 bases, with 16 bases spanning the gap. The CDR3: CASSLGAGGVNQPQHF. The CDR3 bases are TGTGCCAGCTCACTAGGGGCAGGAGGGGTCAATCAGCCCCAGCATTTT.

The gene calls are TRBV20-1 and TRBJ2-1, with a possible D match to TRBD1 (5 bases). CDR1 and CDR2 from the germline V gene are DFQATT and SNEGSKA (reference sequence). V was pared by 4 bases and J by 6 bases, with 10 bases between. The CDR3 has 12 residues. The CDR3 sequence is CSAILTANEQFF. The DNA of the CDR3 is TGCAGTGCTATACTGACAGCCAATGAGCAGTTCTTC.